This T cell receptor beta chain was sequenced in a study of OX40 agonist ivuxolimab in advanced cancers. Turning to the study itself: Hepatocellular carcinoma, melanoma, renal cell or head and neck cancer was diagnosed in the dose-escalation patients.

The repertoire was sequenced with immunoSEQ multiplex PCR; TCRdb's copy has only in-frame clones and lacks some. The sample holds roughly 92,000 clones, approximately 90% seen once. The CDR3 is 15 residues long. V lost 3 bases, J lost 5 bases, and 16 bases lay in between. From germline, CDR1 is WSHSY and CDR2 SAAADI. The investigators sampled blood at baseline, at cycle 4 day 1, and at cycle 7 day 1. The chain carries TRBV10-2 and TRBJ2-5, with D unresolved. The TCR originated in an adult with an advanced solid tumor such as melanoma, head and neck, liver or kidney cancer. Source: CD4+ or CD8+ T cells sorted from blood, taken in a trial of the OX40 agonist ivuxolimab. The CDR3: CASSEGVTPWETQYF. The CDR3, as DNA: TGCGCCAGCAGTGAAGGTGTTACACCATGGGAGACCCAGTACTTC.